This T cell receptor (beta chain) was sequenced during a study of blood T cell repertoires in COVID-19. The wider study: Acute-phase and convalescent COVID-19 samples originated in the United States, Italy and Spain. Sources were T cells, B-cell-depleted T cells, or PBMCs; the material itself was cDNA or gDNA.

Libraries were prepared by immunoSEQ multiplex PCR; TCRdb keeps only in-frame clonotypes and omits some of them. The table shows roughly 250,000 clones, with around 89% occurring only once. V shed 5 bases, J shed 2 bases, and the junction held 12 bases outside the gene matches. Germline V lookup: CDR1 LGHDT, CDR2 YNNKEL (reference sequence). The CDR3 has 17 residues. Sequencing was carried out using peripheral blood. The receptor was derived from a man aged 30 to 45 with acute or convalescent COVID-19. This chain connects TRBV3-1 (or the pseudogene TRBV3-2) to TRBJ2-3; TRBD2 matches 8 bases. CDR3 region: CASSDGPRGGPTDTQYF. CDR3 nucleotide sequence: TGTGCCAGCAGCGATGGTCCTCGCGGGGGGCCCACAGATACGCAGTATTTT.